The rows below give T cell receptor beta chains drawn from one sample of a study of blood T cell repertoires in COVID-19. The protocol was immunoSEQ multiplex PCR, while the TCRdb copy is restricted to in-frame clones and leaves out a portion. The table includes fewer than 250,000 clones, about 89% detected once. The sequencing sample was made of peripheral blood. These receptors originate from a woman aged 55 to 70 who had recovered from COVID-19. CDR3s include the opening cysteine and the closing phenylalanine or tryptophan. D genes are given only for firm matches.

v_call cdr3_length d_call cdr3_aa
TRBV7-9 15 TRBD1 CASSPWTGLPDEQYF
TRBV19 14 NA CASSAAGKDQPQHF
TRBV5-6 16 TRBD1 CASSFDRVQAKNIQYF
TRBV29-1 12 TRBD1 CSAGQGNGEQYF
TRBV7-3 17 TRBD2 CASSFSRSSGGTDTQYF
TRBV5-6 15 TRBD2 CASSFRGGRTGELFF
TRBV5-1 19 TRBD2 CASSLGGQRGGRSTDTQYF
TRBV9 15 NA CASSHTGTNYYGYTF
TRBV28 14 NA CASSSAGPYNEQFF
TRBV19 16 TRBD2 CASTNAGDPNTGELFF
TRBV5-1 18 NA CASSSDYTTSSYNSPLHF
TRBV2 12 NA CASSRGTDTQYF
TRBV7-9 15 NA CASSLHAGRPYGYTF
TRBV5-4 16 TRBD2 CASSLGLAASTDTQYF
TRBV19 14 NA CASREQGRGTEAFF
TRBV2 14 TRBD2 CASSVSGSQETQYF